This T cell receptor (beta chain) was sequenced for a study of cytomegalovirus exposure and HLA in healthy donors (dated by TCRdb to 2016 to 2017). Study-level background: According to an earlier analysis of 550 to 700 of the donors, about 180 million T cells yielded 117 million unique TCR beta sequences and about 300 Gb of sequence data. A later analysis re-examined previously published TCR beta repertoires from more than 550 donors and added high-resolution HLA genotyping to investigate patterns of TCR occurrence. Donor age, sex, ethnicity and CMV serostatus were compiled together with the repertoire data. The number of typed donors differed by locus: roughly 629-640 for A, B, C, DRB1 and DQB1; approximately 530 for DQA1; roughly 600 for DPA1; and roughly 470 for DPB1. Both class I and class II loci were covered by HLA typing, at four-digit resolution. High-throughput TCR immunosequencing, statistical association of individual TCRs with disease status, and machine learning were combined to predict cytomegalovirus infection status. Every repertoire in the discovery cohort had been generated on one and the same sequencing platform. Of the 300 to 450 genotyped donors, 80% to 90% were placed in the genetic ancestry cluster associated with self-reported Caucasian donors. An earlier analysis of about 620 of the donors applied high-throughput TCR beta sequencing to assess whether each TCR beta V gene segment acted as functional or pseudogenic. Rather than using new phenotypic data, the later analysis identified candidate immune exposures from TCR beta sequences and from how often those sequences occurred across donors. On average, around 240,000 unique TCR beta nucleotide sequences were sequenced per donor among some 420 genotyped donors of the cohort, with about 19% of those sequences being non-productive. Roughly five DR-DQ haplotypes were handled as single units for association and clustering, since linkage in the cohort was strong. A later genetic analysis used genome-wide SNP genotypes for about three fifths of the 666 donors, treating that subset as a discovery cohort. The study was designed to test whether signatures of past pathogen exposure could be identified by cataloging public T cell receptors. An early release that covered approximately 600 HLA-typed donors contained about 300 gigabases of sequencing data and roughly 84 million unique TCR sequences. Along with the approximately 670-subject first cohort, a separate validation cohort of over a hundred different subjects was used. The study used immunosequencing to profile the T cell repertoires of 666 subjects and linked those repertoires to cytomegalovirus serostatus.

In total, 500 to 700 healthy bone marrow donors made up the cohort. All cohort members were sampled while nominally healthy, although unrecorded immune exposures were likely present. The donor was CMV seronegative and was included in the group of several hundred seronegative cohort members. Every donor gave a peripheral blood sample, and the peripheral blood mononuclear cells from that sample were used for TCR beta sequencing. Genomic DNA extraction from the blood cell samples was performed with the Qiagen DNeasy Blood Extraction Kit. The CDR3 has 15 amino acids, counting the end cysteine and phenylalanine. Here the CDR3 DNA is all that survives: 45 bases in frame from base 1. V is cut by 5 bases and J by 4 bases, and the space between the germline ends is 13 bases. The germline V gene specifies SGHTS as CDR1 and YDEGEE as CDR2. A word on this clone: No antigen is known for it. Base qualities are missing; no much larger clone stands one base away.

The protocol used for the library was the immunoSEQ multiplex PCR assay. A mixture of 60 forward primers for TCR Vbeta segments and 13 reverse primers for TCR Jbeta segments was used in the multiplex PCR. The CDR3 region of rearranged TCR beta genes was amplified from genomic DNA with a multiplex PCR assay. The amplified TCR beta libraries were sequenced on the Illumina HiSeq System as 87-base-pair reads. Turning to the authors' computational methods: A later analysis counted about 76 million unique TCR beta chains across the 650 to 700 repertoires, and roughly 10 million of these chains were shared by at least two donors. Raw reads were error-corrected and collapsed into unique sequences by a nearest-neighbor algorithm in which closely related sequences were merged to remove PCR and sequencing errors. CDR3 sequences were aligned to IMGT reference sequences to assign V, D and J gene segments. Each retained sequence needed at least a six-nucleotide match to both a V gene segment and a J gene segment. A rearrangement was called productive if the CDR3 had no stop codons and remained in frame with V and J, and every other rearrangement was called non-productive. Following IMGT convention, CDR3 was defined as the stretch from the second conserved V-encoded cysteine to the conserved J-encoded phenylalanine. In an earlier analysis of 500 to 650 of the donors, sequences lacking an unambiguous match to a single V gene segment were excluded. In an earlier analysis of several hundred of the donors, V segments were called functional above 56.7% productive rearrangements and were called segregating when the between-donor standard deviation exceeded 5%. A statistical classification framework was built for diagnosing cytomegalovirus status from the catalog of TCR beta chain sequences. In a later analysis, TCR nucleotide sequences were compared against IMGT/GENE-DB human TR gene sequences so that V and J genes could be assigned. A later analysis assigned CDR3 sequences and most-parsimonious VDJ recombination scenarios with the TCRdist pipeline. A later analysis defined each TCR beta chain by its CDR3 amino acid sequence plus V-gene family, and excluded reads lacking a unique V-gene family. To address suspected cross-contamination and a sequencing artifact, a later analysis removed 550 to 750 highly shared, low-generation-probability nucleotide sequences. In a later analysis, a clonal expansion index was calculated for each public chain from normalized within-repertoire ranks of inferred template counts. Generation probabilities in a later analysis came from a VDJ recombination model fitted to out-of-frame rearrangements, and those results were checked against IGoR. Hypergeometric tests were used in a later analysis to score TCR-TCR, TCR-HLA and TCR-CMV co-occurrence, with a repertoire-size bias correction applied to the TCR pairs. To estimate false discovery rates, a later analysis permuted the HLA or CMV assignments 20 times. In a later analysis, co-occurring TCRs were grouped using DBSCAN, and TCRdist sequence similarity was added for clustering within HLA-allele-positive subsets. Repertoires with fewer than 30,000 or more than 120,000 public chains, plus five repertoires with anomalous nucleotide sharing, were excluded from co-occurrence clustering. In its TCRdb copy, this immuneACCESS table keeps in-frame sequences only and misses some clones. Where compared with another copy, unresolved V genes explain less than half of these, and the others have no known cause. V, J and clone size were drawn from that table, and D and trimming were deduced from the DNA. The sample records tens of thousands of clones, approximately 90% of which are singletons. Roughly 2.7% of the sample lies in the top ten.

What the research found in general, with its limitations: Across donors, most TCR sequences were observed very rarely, whereas some public TCRs were present in many individuals. This cohort had only TCR beta chains sequenced, and the lack of alpha or paired-chain data limited which features could be detected. In vitro tests confirmed that a few of the cytomegalovirus-associated TCR beta chains recognize cytomegalovirus antigens. The authors suggested that the approach could potentially be extended to other disease states and immunological phenotypes. The earlier analysis of 587 of the donors excluded about 16 rarely observed V segments, including chromosome 9 orphons, because counts were too low. In an earlier analysis of some 640 of the donors, most TCR beta V segments were observed in productive rearrangements about 87% or about 30% of the time, broadly matching IMGT annotations. A further reported finding was that TCR beta sequences accurately predicted the HLA-A and HLA-B alleles for most subjects in the first cohort. The classifier was reported to diagnose cytomegalovirus status with high specificity and sensitivity in both the original cohort and the validation cohort. According to a later analysis, TCR association rates differed among HLA loci, with DRB1 alleles showing the most associated TCRs and HLA-C alleles showing the fewest. Compared with equally common non-associated chains, HLA-associated TCR beta chains in a later analysis were more clonally expanded and had lower generation probabilities. Compared with the 666-donor mean, donors in an Asian-associated ancestry cluster had fewer N-insertions in productive TCRs, according to a later genetic analysis. A later genetic analysis associated a missense DCLRE1C variant with V-gene and J-gene trimming of TCR beta chains, and an independent cohort replicated the association. The study listed around 160 TCR beta chains as associated with cytomegalovirus. Some IMGT-functional V segments, including TRBV6-2 and TRBV6-3, could not be told apart with the 87-base-pair reads, so those segments were excluded. For the cohort, immune exposure information was limited to CMV serostatus. Most CMV-associated TCR beta chains appeared to be HLA-restricted in a later analysis, and the HLA associations seemed to be driven largely by CMV exposure. A group of highly shared sequence variants was considered likely to be a technical artifact of the sequencing pipeline. At a false discovery rate of 0.05, a later analysis linked some 17,000 TCR beta sequences to specific HLA alleles. Correlated functional status among segregating V segments might reflect linkage disequilibrium, but an unknown experimental factor could not be ruled out. Sequencing depth was assumed to be roughly uniform across donors in the presence/absence analyses, though that assumption may not hold. In a later analysis, several top co-occurrence clusters were reported to appear linked to parvovirus B19, influenza, CMV and Epstein-Barr virus. Because HLA typing was missing for some donors at each locus, association tests included only the typed subset. Assigning TCR associations to individual alleles was difficult when HLA alleles, especially DR and DQ, strongly co-occurred.

Sequencing input: PBMCs. The receptor's source is a woman aged 18-35 years in good health and CMV-seronegative. The chain joins TRBV5-8 to TRBJ1-6; TRBD1 is possibly the D segment (6 matching bases). The nucleotides read TGTGCCAGCAGGGAGACAGGCGGGTATAATTCACCCCTCCACTTT. Its translation is CASRETGGYNSPLHF.